A single sample is the source of the 12 T cell receptor beta chains below, sequenced in a study of T cell repertoires in aging, cancer and after chemotherapy. TRB rearrangements spanning V, D and J were amplified using mixed TRB-A/B primers. MiXCR, applied by TCRdb to the multiplex PCR reads, yields one record per CDR3 protein. The sample gives approximately 11,000 distinct CDR3 sequences, 25% to 35% of which show up once; over 1.5% is in the top ten. TCR beta rearrangements were amplified from peripheral blood genomic DNA. Material for sequencing was blood. The receptor source for this set is a human donor in good health.

The chain carries TRBV27 and TRBJ1-5, with D maybe TRBD1 (6 bases). CDR3 size: 16 residues. The V and J ends lost 2 bases and 11 bases respectively, with 22 bases between them. Germline assignment: CDR1 MNHEY and CDR2 SMNVEV (reference sequence). The CDR3 DNA reads TGTGCCAGCAGTTTACAGGGGCGAGCTGAGAGAGGGTCCCAGCATTTT. Translated: CASSLQGRAERGSQHF.

This clonotype was detected a few times. The chain employs TRBV6-1 and TRBJ1-1; D is perhaps TRBD1 (6 bases). CDR1 MNHNS and CDR2 SASEGT come from the germline V gene. The CDR3 covers 13 residues. V was shortened by 8 bases and J by 3 bases, with 13 bases between the two germline ends. The chain's CDR3 is CASEKGVDTEAFF. The CDR3 DNA is TGTGCCAGCGAAAAGGGGGTGGACACTGAAGCTTTCTTT.

This clonotype was observed a single time. The chain recombines TRBV29-1 with TRBJ2-1; the D gene could be TRBD1 or TRBD2 (5 bases each). The J call is doubtful: the DNA matches TRBJ2-5 better. Germline V gives CDR1 SQVTM, CDR2 ANQGSEA. The CDR3 extends over 14 amino acids. The CDR3 region is CSAVSRGVLKTQYF. The CDR3 DNA is TGCAGCGCCGTCAGTCGAGGGGTCCTGAAGACCCAGTACTTC.

This chain links TRBV20-1 with TRBJ2-7; D gene uncertain. Germline loops: CDR1 DFQATT, CDR2 SNEGSKA (reference sequence). This CDR3 is built from 13 residues. V was trimmed by 1 base and J by 0 bases, leaving 7 bases between them. The CDR3: CSARGRSSYEQYF. The CDR3 DNA reads TGCAGTGCTAGAGGACGGAGCTCCTACGAGCAGTACTTC.

The chain is built from TRBV7-9 and TRBJ2-3, with unresolved D. The V end lost 0 bases, the J end lost 4 bases, and 14 bases lay between the germline ends. Germline assignment: CDR1 SEHNR and CDR2 FQNEAQ (reference sequence). The length of the CDR3 is 16 residues. Written as DNA, the CDR3 is TGTGCCAGCAGCTTAGCGACCGTCCGCCAGGCAGATACGCAGTATTTT. Translated, it gives CASSLATVRQADTQYF.

This clonotype showed up just a few times. This chain links TRBV20-1 with TRBJ1-4, with D perhaps TRBD1 (5 bases). Germline V gene sequence: CDR1 DFQATT, CDR2 SNEGSKA (reference sequence). This CDR3 is built from 12 residues. Written as DNA, the CDR3 is TGCTCTGGGGGACGTCAAAATGAAAAACTGTTTTTT. This codes for CSGGRQNEKLFF.

The chain has TRBV6-2 or TRBV6-3 and TRBJ2-1; D could derive from TRBD1 or TRBD2 (6 bases each). This CDR3 contains 16 residues. Looked up from germline, CDR1 is MNHEY and CDR2 is SVGEGT. V gave up 8 bases and J gave up 0 bases, with 17 bases separating them. CDR3 DNA: TGTGCCAGCCAGCAGGGAGGAGGGGGCTCCTACAATGAGCAGTTCTTC. Translation: CASQQGGGGSYNEQFF.

This clonotype is large (0.1 to 1%) within its sample. The gene calls are TRBV29-1 and TRBJ1-6; tentatively, D is TRBD1 (5 bases). This CDR3 comprises 16 residues. Germline V gene sequence: CDR1 SQVTM, CDR2 ANQGSEA. Trimming cost V 5 bases and J 7 bases, with 21 bases left between them. CDR3 loop: CSVPQYSCRENSPLHF. The CDR3 region has the DNA TGCAGCGTTCCTCAGTATTCGTGCAGGGAGAATTCACCCCTCCACTTT.

Only a few counts were recorded for this clonotype. This chain links TRBV20-1 with TRBJ2-3, with D unresolved. Germline loops: CDR1 DFQATT, CDR2 SNEGSKA (reference sequence). Trimming took off 2 bases at V and 7 bases at J, with 19 bases between the two ends. The CDR3 has 15 residues. CDR3 protein: CSARPPRSVGHTQYF. The CDR3 nucleotides read TGCAGTGCTAGACCCCCGAGATCTGTGGGTCATACGCAGTATTTT.

V is TRBV29-1 and J is TRBJ2-5; D gene uncertain. V lost 5 bases and J 2 bases, leaving 9 bases between the germline ends. This CDR3 comprises 12 residues. The germline gives CDR1 SQVTM, CDR2 ANQGSEA. CDR3 bases: TGCAGCGTTTCTCCCGGGCAAGAGACCCAGTACTTC. Translating gives CSVSPGQETQYF.

Within the sample, this clonotype is medium-sized. J is TRBJ1-3 and V is TRBV20-1; no clear D gene. Germline V gene sequence: CDR1 DFQATT, CDR2 SNEGSKA (reference sequence). Trimming left V 5 bases short and J 0 bases short, with 17 bases between. The CDR3 has 16 amino acids. The CDR3 DNA is TGCAGTGCTCAACGACCTACTGGACCCTCTGGAAACACCATATATTTT. Translating it yields CSAQRPTGPSGNTIYF.

The V call is TRBV27, the J call TRBJ1-5; 8 bases line up with TRBD1. Trimming at V came to 6 bases and at J to 2 bases, leaving 6 bases not matched to a gene. Germline V gene sequence: CDR1 MNHEY, CDR2 SMNVEV (reference sequence). CDR3 length: 15 amino acids. The DNA for the CDR3 is TGTGCCAGCAGCCCCCAGACAGGGGGCAATCAGCCCCAGCATTTT. Translated: CASSPQTGGNQPQHF.